In this sample, the clone carrying this T cell receptor (beta chain) turned up a few times. Its target is unknown. V dropped 5 bases and J dropped 2; count of bases not matched to a gene: 10. Germline CDR1 SGHDT, CDR2 YYEEEE. This CDR3 spans 16 amino acids. Expressed TCRB transcripts were sequenced, since all the RNA that had been isolated was reverse transcribed. Reads from naive, central memory and regulatory T cell samples averaged about 3.9 million. TCRdb keeps only in-frame clones here, not all; method: immunoSEQ multiplex PCR. The sample carries over 55,000 clones, approximately 52% recorded once. This specimen comes from a study of beta chain features in type 1 diabetes. General study points: Type 1 diabetes patients showed a moderate but significant shortening of TCRB CDR3s in all four CD4+ subsets.

Heparinised blood was drawn once per donor, averaging approximately 100 mL. The TCR originated in a middle-aged woman with type 1 diabetes. The sample comprised Tregs from blood. The chain couples TRBV5-6 to TRBJ1-2, with 9 bases fitting TRBD1. The CDR3 protein is CASRTSKQGANYGYTF. Written as DNA, the CDR3 is TGTGCCAGCAGAACATCAAAACAGGGGGCGAACTATGGCTACACCTTC. The entire variable domain, with the rest obtained from reference TRBV5-6 and TRBJ1-2, is as follows: DAGVTQSPTHLIKTRGQQVTLRCSPKSGHDTVSWYQQALGQGPQFIFQYYEEEERQRGNFPDRFSGHQFPNYSSELNVNALLLGDSALYLCASRTSKQGANYGYTFGSGTRLTVV.